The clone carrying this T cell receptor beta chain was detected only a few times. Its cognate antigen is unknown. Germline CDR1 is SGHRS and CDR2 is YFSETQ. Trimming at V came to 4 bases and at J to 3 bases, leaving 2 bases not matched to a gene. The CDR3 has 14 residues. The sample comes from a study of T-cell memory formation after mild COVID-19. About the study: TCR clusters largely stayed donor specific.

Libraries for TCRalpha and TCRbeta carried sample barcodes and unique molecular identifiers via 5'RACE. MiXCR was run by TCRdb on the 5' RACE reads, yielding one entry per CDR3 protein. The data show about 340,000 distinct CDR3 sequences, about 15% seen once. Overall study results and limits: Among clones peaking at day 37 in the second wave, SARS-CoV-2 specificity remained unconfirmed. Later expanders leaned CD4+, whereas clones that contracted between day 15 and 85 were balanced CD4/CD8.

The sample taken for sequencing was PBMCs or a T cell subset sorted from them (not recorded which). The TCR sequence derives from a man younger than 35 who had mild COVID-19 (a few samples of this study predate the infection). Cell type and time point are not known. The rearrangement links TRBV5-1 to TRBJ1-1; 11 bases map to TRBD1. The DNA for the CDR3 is TGCGCCAGCAGCCCGGGACAGGGGGACACTGAAGCTTTCTTT. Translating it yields CASSPGQGDTEAFF.